This T cell receptor (beta chain) was recovered during a study of T cell responses to AZD1222 COVID-19 vaccine. Findings of the study overall: Samples come after the peak T cell response, not at day 14. Unmutated regions of variants are reportedly targeted by nearly half of spike-specific TCRs.

With 4 bases clipped from V and 4 bases from J, the junction kept 9 bases outside the gene matches. Germline V gives CDR1 LNHDA, CDR2 SQIVND (reference sequence). The CDR3 totals 17 residues. Notes on this clone: Its antigen is currently unknown.

Profiling relied on immunoSEQ multiplex PCR, and the TCRdb table lists in-frame clones only, not all of them. The table shows 200,000 or so clones, with around 87% occurring only once. The origin of this receptor is an adult in good health. Sequences were derived from peripheral blood, sampled on day 0 of MenACWY control vaccination. The chain uses TRBV19 and TRBJ2-3, with 12 bases identical to TRBD1. The CDR3 loop reads CASSTVEGQGAPDTQYF. The CDR3 region has the DNA TGTGCCAGTAGTACGGTCGAGGGACAGGGGGCCCCAGATACGCAGTATTTT.